This T cell receptor (beta chain) emerged from a study of CD8 T cells in ankylosing spondylitis. Study-level findings and limits: Earlier work had already found some motif variants in reactive arthritis synovial fluid and blood. Reportedly, matched ankylosing spondylitis synovial fluid was significantly enriched for disease-linked clones. A motif of roughly 8 highly homologous TCR beta variants was seen as apparently characteristic of ankylosing spondylitis blood.

It was by quantitative 5'-RACE with molecular barcodes that TCR beta libraries were made. A single record per CDR3 protein comes from TCRdb applying MiXCR to the 5' RACE reads. The sample shows about 540,000 distinct CDR3 sequences, roughly 12% of them seen only once. This CDR3 is 13 amino acids long. Germline values: CDR1 DFQATT, CDR2 SNEGSKA (reference sequence). Deletions cut 6 bases from V and 2 bases from J, with 14 bases between. The table lists this clonotype with a few counts. Its antigen is unknown. Specimen: blood, either unsorted or a sorted T cell fraction (not recorded which). The receptor was derived from a male donor with ankylosing spondylitis. V usage is TRBV20-1 and J usage is TRBJ2-7; the D gene is possibly TRBD2 (5 bases). In DNA, the CDR3 is TGCAGTGCGTATAGAGCGGATACCTACGAGCAGTACTTC. Encoded protein: CSAYRADTYEQYF.